These 31 T cell receptor beta chains came from one sample sequenced in a study of immune characterization of retroperitoneal liposarcoma. TCRdb processed the PCR reads anew with MiXCR; each CDR3 protein has one entry. This table has 4,000 to 6,500 distinct CDR3 sequences, around 33% appearing once. The source material was tumor tissue. Receptor source: a female donor with retroperitoneal liposarcoma.

The table lists this clonotype with a few counts. The chain combines TRBV5-4 with TRBJ2-7; 7 nucleotides align to TRBD1. Trimming took 4 bases from V and 4 from J; bases not matched to a gene: 8. The germline CDR1 and CDR2 sequences are SGHNT and YYREEE (reference sequence). CDR3 length: 14 residues. CDR3 nucleotides: TGTGCCAGCAGCAGAGTAGGGGGCCGATACGAGCAGTACTTC. This codes for CASSRVGGRYEQYF.

This chain links TRBV6-5 with TRBJ1-1, with D uncertain. Trimming stripped 4 bases from V and 0 bases from J, with 12 bases between. This CDR3 is built from 15 residues. Per germline, CDR1 MNHEY and CDR2 SVGAGI. The CDR3 sequence is CASSSVGKLNTEAFF. The CDR3 DNA reads as TGTGCCAGCAGTTCCGTAGGGAAACTGAACACTGAAGCTTTCTTT.

This clonotype was seen many times. This chain connects TRBV6-5 to TRBJ2-1, with no clear D. The DNA end is a closer match to TRBJ2-7, so the J assignment may be wrong. Germline V lookup: CDR1 MNHEY, CDR2 SVGAGI. This CDR3 spans 11 amino acids. The chain's CDR3 is CASSYRYEQYF. CDR3 nucleotide sequence: TGTGCCAGCAGTTACCGGTACGAGCAGTACTTC.

This clonotype is categorized as medium-sized (0.01 to 0.1%). The genes are TRBV6-6 and TRBJ2-7, with D possibly TRBD1 on 6 matching bases. V was clipped by 6 bases and J by 7 bases, with 16 bases between them. This CDR3 has 13 amino acids. Germline values: CDR1 MNHNY, CDR2 SVGAGI (reference sequence). This chain's CDR3 is CASSRQDFGEQYF. CDR3 in DNA: TGTGCCAGCAGCCGACAGGATTTTGGGGAGCAGTACTTC.

This clonotype appeared a few times. The chain has TRBV7-2 and TRBJ2-5; D is perhaps TRBD1 (5 bases). Germline CDR1 SGHTA, CDR2 FQGNSA. The CDR3 is 14 residues long. The V and J ends lost 0 bases and 5 bases respectively, with 10 bases between them. The DNA for the CDR3 is TGTGCCAGCAGCTTAGCTGGGGCGAGGGAGACCCAGTACTTC. Residues: CASSLAGARETQYF.

Sample share makes this clonotype medium-sized. This rearrangement joins TRBV10-3 to TRBJ2-4; tentatively, D is TRBD2 (5 bases). The germline gives CDR1 ENHRY, CDR2 SYGVKD. Trimming pared 5 bases from V and 7 bases from J, leaving 12 bases between. CDR3 length equals 13 residues. The CDR3 nucleotides are TGTGCCATCAGTTTTGCAGGCGGGAACATTCAGTACTTC. The encoded protein is CAISFAGGNIQYF.

This sequence joins TRBV29-1 and TRBJ2-5, with no clear D. The CDR3 extends over 13 amino acids. Germline V lookup: CDR1 SQVTM, CDR2 ANQGSEA. Trimming stripped 6 bases from V and 1 base from J, with 12 bases between. The DNA for the CDR3 is TGCAGCGTGCGAGAATTCACCCAAGAGACCCAGTACTTC. It is translated as CSVREFTQETQYF.

This clonotype was seen once. The V call is TRBV6-1, the J call TRBJ2-7, with a weak D call TRBD2 (6 bases). The germline CDR1 and CDR2 sequences are MNHNS and SASEGT. V lost 2 bases, J lost 2 bases, and 22 bases lay in between. This CDR3 spans 18 amino acids. The CDR3 DNA sequence: TGTGCCAGCAGTGAAAGGGCACATTTTTTAGCGGATACCTACGAGCAGTACTTC. As protein: CASSERAHFLADTYEQYF.

The table lists this clonotype with many counts. The chain couples TRBV7-9 to TRBJ2-1; D is ambiguous. V dropped 2 bases and J dropped 0 bases, with 8 bases sitting between them. The CDR3 is 15 residues long. CDR1 and CDR2 (germline): SEHNR, FQNEAQ (reference sequence). The chain's CDR3 is CASSLISLSYNEQFF. DNA of the CDR3: TGTGCCAGCAGCTTAATTTCACTCTCCTACAATGAGCAGTTCTTC.

This clonotype is labeled large. V and J are TRBV11-1 and TRBJ2-1; D may match TRBD1 or TRBD2 (5 bases each). The J call is in doubt because the DNA end fits TRBJ2-7 better. From germline, CDR1 is SGHAT and CDR2 FQDESV (reference sequence). The CDR3 is 12 amino acids. The CDR3: CASSLGGTQQYF. The CDR3 DNA reads TGTGCCAGCAGCTTAGGAGGGACGCAGCAGTACTTC.

V and J are TRBV27 and TRBJ2-3; D gene unclear. V lost 4 bases and J lost 2, with 16 bases in between. CDR3 length: 16 amino acids. CDR1 and CDR2 (germline): MNHEY, SMNVEV (reference sequence). CDR3 protein: CASSYIYSNLTDTQYF. In DNA form, the CDR3 reads TGTGCCAGCAGTTATATCTATAGCAACCTCACAGATACGCAGTATTTT.

This clonotype is categorized as large (0.1 to 1%). This rearrangement joins TRBV7-8 to TRBJ2-1; 7 bases match TRBD1. The end of the DNA aligns better with TRBJ2-7, so the J call may be wrong. Germline values: CDR1 SGHVS, CDR2 FQNEAQ. This CDR3 region has 15 residues. CDR3 residues: CASRGGRQGSVEQYF. CDR3 DNA: TGTGCCAGCCGAGGCGGTAGACAGGGATCGGTTGAGCAGTACTTC.

This clonotype ranks as medium-sized (0.01 to 0.1%). The genes are TRBV7-3 and TRBJ2-3; D tentatively fits TRBD1 or TRBD2 (6 bases each). CDR1 is SGHTA and CDR2 is FQGTGA in the germline V gene. V gave up 8 bases and J gave up 2 bases, with 14 bases separating them. CDR3 length equals 14 residues. The CDR3 loop reads CASSEGGFTDTQYF. Here the CDR3 DNA reads TGTGCCAGCTCCGAGGGGGGATTCACAGATACGCAGTATTTT.

In its sample, this clonotype was seen a few times. This chain connects TRBV6-1 to TRBJ2-1, with 9 bases matching TRBD2. The CDR3 consists of 16 residues. V lost 1 base to trimming and J lost 4 bases; unmatched junction nucleotides: 5. Germline CDR1 reads MNHNS; CDR2 reads SASEGT. CDR3 sequence reads: CASSEGLAGPYNEQFF. In DNA form, the CDR3 reads TGTGCCAGCAGTGAAGGCCTAGCGGGACCGTACAATGAGCAGTTCTTC.

There are many counts of this clonotype. This chain joins TRBV12-3 or TRBV12-4 and TRBJ2-5, with 8 bases fitting TRBD1. After removal of 7 bases from V and 8 bases from J, the junction contained 9 bases not matched to a gene. This CDR3 is 13 amino acids long. In DNA form, the CDR3 reads TGTGCCAGCATACCCGGACAGGGTGACACCCAGTACTTC. Its protein product is CASIPGQGDTQYF.

The J gene is TRBJ2-7, the V gene TRBV6-1; D is ambiguous. Germline CDR1 is MNHNS and CDR2 is SASEGT. This CDR3 is 11 amino acids long. V gave up 5 bases and J gave up 4 bases, with 6 bases separating them. The DNA for the CDR3 is TGTGCCAGCAGTTCTCAGTACGAGCAGTACTTC. It is translated as CASSSQYEQYF.

The genes are TRBV5-4 and TRBJ2-2; D is unresolved. CDR1 SGHNT and CDR2 YYREEE come from the germline V gene (reference sequence). CDR3 length: 15 residues. The V end was cut by 0 bases, the J end by 0 bases, with 6 bases between. CDR3 residues: CASSLDYTNTGELFF. The CDR3 nucleotides are TGTGCCAGCAGCTTGGACTACACGAACACCGGGGAGCTGTTTTTT.

This clonotype was counted a few times. This chain joins TRBV7-8 and TRBJ2-1, with D unclear. V lost 8 bases and J 0 bases, leaving 11 bases between the germline ends. Germline values: CDR1 SGHVS, CDR2 FQNEAQ. This CDR3 spans 14 amino acids. CDR3 residues: CASARRNSYNEQFF. For the CDR3, the DNA is TGTGCCAGCGCTAGACGTAACTCCTACAATGAGCAGTTCTTC.

The chain couples TRBV6-6 to TRBJ2-5, with D tentatively TRBD1 or TRBD2 (5 bases each). CDR3 length: 12 residues. V lost 7 bases and J lost 2, with 8 bases in between. Germline V lookup: CDR1 MNHNY, CDR2 SVGAGI (reference sequence). The CDR3 is CASKEGQETQYF. CDR3 in DNA: TGTGCCAGCAAAGAGGGGCAAGAGACCCAGTACTTC.

The chain joins TRBV25-1 to TRBJ2-3; D is perhaps TRBD2 (5 bases). This CDR3 is 17 amino acids long. The V gene's germline CDR1 is MGHDK and CDR2 SYGVNS. Trimming left V 3 bases short and J 0 bases short, with 16 bases between. The CDR3 bases are TGTGCCAGCAGTGAGGGTTATGTCGGGATGAGCACAGATACGCAGTATTTT. Translating gives CASSEGYVGMSTDTQYF.

This clonotype has a handful of counts. V usage is TRBV4-2 and J usage is TRBJ1-6; D is unclear. Germline CDR1 is LGHNA and CDR2 is YNFKEQ. Trimming left V 2 bases short and J 7 bases short, with 12 bases between. The CDR3 is made up of 15 amino acids. The CDR3 loop reads CASSQSNRQNSPLHF. The CDR3 bases are TGTGCCAGCAGCCAAAGTAACAGACAAAATTCACCCCTCCACTTT.

This clonotype was recorded at least ten times. The chain combines TRBV7-2 with TRBJ2-3, with no clear D. Trimming took 5 bases from V and 2 from J, leaving 5 bases between them. The germline CDR1 and CDR2 sequences are SGHTA and FQGNSA. This CDR3 is built from 12 residues. The CDR3 DNA reads as TGTGCCAGCAGCATACACACAGATACGCAGTATTTT. Translation: CASSIHTDTQYF.

A few counts support this clonotype. The CDR3 region is CASSERGGVSTDTQYF. CDR3 in DNA: TGTGCCAGCAGTGAACGGGGAGGAGTTAGCACAGATACGCAGTATTTT. The rearrangement uses TRBV6-1 and TRBJ2-3; perhaps TRBD2 as D (6 bases). Trimming cost V 2 bases and J 0 bases, with 12 bases left between them. Germline CDR1 reads MNHNS; CDR2 reads SASEGT. The CDR3 extends over 16 amino acids.

There are a few counts of this clonotype. The chain joins TRBV5-4 to TRBJ2-2, with 12 positions matching TRBD2. Germline loops: CDR1 SGHNT, CDR2 YYREEE (reference sequence). V gave up 5 bases and J gave up 4 bases; unmatched junction bases: 15. The CDR3 is made up of 19 amino acids. CDR3 coding DNA: TGTGCCAGCAGTCCGCTCGGACTAGCGGGGCCGGTTCGCACCGGGGAGCTGTTTTTT. Protein product: CASSPLGLAGPVRTGELFF.

The chain uses TRBV6-1 and TRBJ2-1; TRBD2 matches at 11 bases. Germline CDR1 is MNHNS and CDR2 is SASEGT. CDR3 length: 16 amino acids. The J segment lost 4 bases and the V segment lost 4 bases, leaving 6 bases of the junction unmatched. CDR3 sequence (DNA): TGTGCCAGCAGTGCTGTGACTAGCGGGGCTTACAATGAGCAGTTCTTC. Translating it yields CASSAVTSGAYNEQFF.

The sample holds many counts of this clonotype. The genes are TRBV7-3 and TRBJ2-3; 8 positions match TRBD1. Germline V gene sequence: CDR1 SGHTA, CDR2 FQGTGA. This CDR3 spans 14 amino acids. Losses at the gene ends were 1 base for V and 9 bases for J; bases not matched to a gene: 6. The CDR3 spells CASSLNPGQGTQYF. DNA for the CDR3: TGTGCCAGCAGCTTAAACCCTGGACAGGGAACGCAGTATTTT. The entire variable domain, with the rest obtained from reference TRBV7-3 and TRBJ2-3, is as follows: GAGVSQTPSNKVTEKGKYVELRCDPISGHTALYWYRQSLGQGPEFLIYFQGTGAADDSGLPNDRFFAVRPEGSVSTLKIQRTERGDSAVYLCASSLNPGQGTQYFGPGTRLTVL.

The chain has TRBV10-3 and TRBJ2-1, with 10 positions matching TRBD2. Germline V gives CDR1 ENHRY, CDR2 SYGVKD. The CDR3 runs to 13 residues. The V and J ends lost 11 bases and 6 bases, in that order; junction bases with no gene match: 7. CDR3 sequence (DNA): TGTGCCTCCCTAGCGGGAGAGAGCAATGAGCAGTTCTTC. It translates to CASLAGESNEQFF.

Concerning this clonotype: A single base separates this from a much larger clone, so it may be a read error. Since the CDR3 does not end with the conserved phenylalanine or tryptophan, this likely comes from a read error. The V and J genes are TRBV7-8 and TRBJ2-7, with 7 bases fitting TRBD1. V was clipped by 4 bases and J by 2 bases; unmatched bases: 8. The CDR3 runs to 15 residues. Germline V gene data show CDR1 as SGHVS and CDR2 as FQNEAQ. For the CDR3, the DNA is TGTGCCAGCAGCTCCCTCGCCGACAGGGCCTACGAGCAGTACTCC. It is translated as CASSSLADRAYEQYS.

With respect to this clonotype: A read error may be the cause here, since a much bigger clone is one base away. The genes are TRBV12-3 or TRBV12-4 and TRBJ2-5; 11 bases map to TRBD2. V was pared by 6 bases and J by 0 bases, with 9 bases of the junction left unmatched. The CDR3 consists of 17 residues. CDR3 sequence: CASSRGLADFYQETQYF. DNA of the CDR3: TGTGCCAGCAGCCGGGGACTAGCGGATTTTTACCAAGAGACCCAGTACTTC.

V is TRBV7-8 and J is TRBJ2-1; D is possibly TRBD2 (6 bases). The J call is in doubt because the DNA end fits TRBJ2-5 better. Germline CDR1 SGHVS, CDR2 FQNEAQ. The CDR3 spans 17 residues. The CDR3 sequence is CASSVRAVRELEETQYF. The CDR3 region has the DNA TGTGCCAGCAGCGTGCGAGCTGTCCGGGAGTTAGAAGAGACCCAGTACTTC.

The chain carries TRBV12-5 and TRBJ2-1; perhaps TRBD1 as D (6 bases). The V gene's germline CDR1 is LGHNT and CDR2 FRNRAP. This CDR3 spans 11 amino acids. The CDR3 sequence is CATLGANEQFF. CDR3 in DNA: TGTGCCACCCTGGGGGCTAATGAGCAGTTCTTC.